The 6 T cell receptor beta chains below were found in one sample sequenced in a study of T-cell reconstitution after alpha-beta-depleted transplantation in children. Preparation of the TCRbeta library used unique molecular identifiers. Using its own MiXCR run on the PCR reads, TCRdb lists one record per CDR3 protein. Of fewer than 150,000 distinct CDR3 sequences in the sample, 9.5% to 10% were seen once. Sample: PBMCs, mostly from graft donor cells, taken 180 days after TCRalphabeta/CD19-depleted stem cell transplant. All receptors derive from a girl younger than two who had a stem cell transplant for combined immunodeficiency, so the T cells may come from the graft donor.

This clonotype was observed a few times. CDR3 amino acids: CSASPREEGGPISDEQFF. As DNA, the CDR3 is TGCAGTGCTAGTCCCCGGGAGGAGGGGGGGCCGATCTCGGATGAGCAGTTCTTC. This chain links TRBV20-1 with TRBJ2-1, with D tentatively TRBD2 (7 bases). V shed 3 bases and J shed 8 bases, with 29 bases lying between them. The CDR3 is made up of 18 amino acids. Germline CDR1 DFQATT, CDR2 SNEGSKA (reference sequence).

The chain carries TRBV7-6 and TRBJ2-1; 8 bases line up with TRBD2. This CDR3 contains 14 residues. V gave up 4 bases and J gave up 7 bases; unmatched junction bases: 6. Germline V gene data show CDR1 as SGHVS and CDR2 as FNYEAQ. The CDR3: CASSSGLVGNEQFF. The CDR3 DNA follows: TGTGCCAGCAGCTCGGGACTAGTTGGTAATGAGCAGTTCTTC.

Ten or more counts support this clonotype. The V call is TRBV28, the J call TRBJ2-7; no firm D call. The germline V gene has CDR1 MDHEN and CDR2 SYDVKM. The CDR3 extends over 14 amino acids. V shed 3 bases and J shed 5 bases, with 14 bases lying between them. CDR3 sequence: CASSFFRSPHEQYF. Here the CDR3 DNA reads TGTGCCAGCAGTTTTTTTCGTAGTCCGCACGAGCAGTACTTC.

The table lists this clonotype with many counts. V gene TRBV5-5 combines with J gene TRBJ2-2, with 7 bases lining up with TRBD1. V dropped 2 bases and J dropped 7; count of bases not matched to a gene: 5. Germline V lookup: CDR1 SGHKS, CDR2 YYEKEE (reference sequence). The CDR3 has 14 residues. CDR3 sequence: CASSLTGVDGELFF. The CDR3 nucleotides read TGTGCCAGCAGCTTAACAGGGGTGGACGGGGAGCTGTTTTTT.

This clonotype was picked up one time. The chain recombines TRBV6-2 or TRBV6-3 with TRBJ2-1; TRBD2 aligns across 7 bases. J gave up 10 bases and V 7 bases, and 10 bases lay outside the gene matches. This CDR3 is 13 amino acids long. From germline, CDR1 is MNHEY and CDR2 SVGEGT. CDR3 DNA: TGTGCCAGCAAGTGGGGGGGGTGGAGGGAGCAGTTCTTC. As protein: CASKWGGWREQFF.

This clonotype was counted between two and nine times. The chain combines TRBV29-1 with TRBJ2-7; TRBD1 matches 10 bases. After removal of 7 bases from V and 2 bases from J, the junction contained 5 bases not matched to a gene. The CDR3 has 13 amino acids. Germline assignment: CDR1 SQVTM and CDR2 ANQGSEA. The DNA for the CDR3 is TGCAGCGCTTCAGGACAGGGGGCCTACGAGCAGTACTTC. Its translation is CSASGQGAYEQYF.